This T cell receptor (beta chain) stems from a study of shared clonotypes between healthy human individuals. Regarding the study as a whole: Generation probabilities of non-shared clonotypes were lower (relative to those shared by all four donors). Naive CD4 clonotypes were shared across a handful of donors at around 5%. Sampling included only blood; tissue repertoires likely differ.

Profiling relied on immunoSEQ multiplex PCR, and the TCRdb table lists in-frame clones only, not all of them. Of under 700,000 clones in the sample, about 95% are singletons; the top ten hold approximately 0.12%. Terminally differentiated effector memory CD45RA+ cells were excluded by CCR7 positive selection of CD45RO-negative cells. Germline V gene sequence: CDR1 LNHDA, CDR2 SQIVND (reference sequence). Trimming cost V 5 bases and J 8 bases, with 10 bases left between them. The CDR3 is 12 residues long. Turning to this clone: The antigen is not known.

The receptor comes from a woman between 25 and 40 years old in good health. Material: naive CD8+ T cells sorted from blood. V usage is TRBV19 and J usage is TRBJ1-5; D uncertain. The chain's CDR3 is CASSVVGEPQHF. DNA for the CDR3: TGTGCCAGTAGTGTGGTTGGGGAGCCCCAGCATTTT.